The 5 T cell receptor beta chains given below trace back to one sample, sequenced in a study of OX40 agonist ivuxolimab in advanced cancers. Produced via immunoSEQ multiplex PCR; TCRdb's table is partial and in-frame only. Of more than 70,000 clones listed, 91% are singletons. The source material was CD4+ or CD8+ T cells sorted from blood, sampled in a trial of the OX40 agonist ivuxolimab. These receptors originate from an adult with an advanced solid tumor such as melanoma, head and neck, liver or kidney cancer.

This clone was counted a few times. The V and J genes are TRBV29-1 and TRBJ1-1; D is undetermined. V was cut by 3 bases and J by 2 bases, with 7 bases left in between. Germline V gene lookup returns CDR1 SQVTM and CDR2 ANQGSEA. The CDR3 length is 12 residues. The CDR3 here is CSVDVSNTEAFF. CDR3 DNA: TGCAGCGTTGATGTCAGCAACACTGAAGCTTTCTTT.

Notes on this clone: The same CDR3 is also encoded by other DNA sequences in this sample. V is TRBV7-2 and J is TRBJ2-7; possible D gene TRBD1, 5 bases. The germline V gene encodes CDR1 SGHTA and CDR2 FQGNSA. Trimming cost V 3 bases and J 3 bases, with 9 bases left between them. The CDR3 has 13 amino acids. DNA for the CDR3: TGTGCCAGCAGCTTCTTGACAGACTACGAGCAGTACTTC. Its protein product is CASSFLTDYEQYF.

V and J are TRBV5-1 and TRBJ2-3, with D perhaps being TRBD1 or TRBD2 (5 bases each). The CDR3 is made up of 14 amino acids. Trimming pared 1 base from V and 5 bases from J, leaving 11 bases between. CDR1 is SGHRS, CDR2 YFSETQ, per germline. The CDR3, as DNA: TGCGCCAGCAGCTTGTGGGGGTTTCGAGATACGCAGTATTTT. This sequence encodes CASSLWGFRDTQYF.

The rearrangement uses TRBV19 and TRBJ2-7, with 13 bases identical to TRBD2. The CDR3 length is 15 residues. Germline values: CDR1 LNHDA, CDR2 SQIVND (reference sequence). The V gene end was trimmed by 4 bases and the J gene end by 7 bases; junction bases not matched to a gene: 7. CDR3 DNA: TGTGCCAGTAGTACAGGACTAGCGGGAGCCGGGGAGCAGTACTTC. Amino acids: CASSTGLAGAGEQYF.

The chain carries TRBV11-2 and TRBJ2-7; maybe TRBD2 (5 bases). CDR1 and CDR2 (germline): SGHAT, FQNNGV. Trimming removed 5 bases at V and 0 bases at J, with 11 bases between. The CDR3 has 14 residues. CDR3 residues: CASSPERLSYEQYF. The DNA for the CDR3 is TGTGCCAGCAGCCCGGAGCGGCTCTCCTACGAGCAGTACTTC.